This entry is about one T cell receptor (beta chain). The target antigen is unknown. Assay used: immunoSEQ multiplex PCR; TCRdb lists only in-frame clones, some missing. Of some 10,000 clones in the sample, approximately 89% were seen once. The sample belongs to a study of pediatric ulcerative colitis. General observations from the study: Acute severe colitis showed lower rectal diversity from clonal expansions.

Germline lookup yields CDR1 MGHRA and CDR2 YSYEKL. The V end lost 4 bases, the J end lost 6 bases, and 13 bases lay between the germline ends. The CDR3 sequence is 14 residues long. The material sequenced was blood. The V gene is TRBV4-1, the J gene TRBJ2-1, with D perhaps assigned TRBD1 or TRBD2 (5 bases each). The source of this sequence is a girl between 10 and 17 years old with moderate ulcerative colitis. CDR3 residues: CASSPGPGLNEQFF. The CDR3 region has the DNA TGCGCCAGCAGCCCGGGACCAGGTCTCAATGAGCAGTTCTTC.